The clone carrying this T cell receptor (beta chain) was recorded a few times. Its cognate antigen is unknown. The data were obtained in a study of beta chain features in type 1 diabetes. Findings and limits, study-wide: Among patients with Type 1 diabetes, TCRB CDR3s were moderately but significantly shorter in every one of the four CD4+ subsets. Sequencing of cDNA might inflate the share of cells that strongly express TCR.

From germline, CDR1 is SGHDN and CDR2 FVKESK. The V and J ends lost 1 base and 0 bases respectively, with 7 bases between them. The CDR3 spans 15 residues. As every portion of the isolated RNA was reverse transcribed, the sequencing read expressed TCRB transcripts. The repertoire was sequenced with immunoSEQ multiplex PCR; TCRdb's copy has only in-frame clones and lacks some. In the table there are roughly 310,000 clones, about 10% of which are singletons. The genes are TRBV14 and TRBJ2-1, with D hard to call. What was sequenced was naive CD4+ T cells from blood. This receptor was taken from a woman in her thirties in good health. The DNA for the CDR3 is TGTGCCAGCAGCCAAGCTCTACCCTCCTACAATGAGCAGTTCTTC. It codes for CASSQALPSYNEQFF.